This T cell receptor beta chain is drawn from a study of blood T cells in healthy people across ages. The overall study: There was about one barcoded beta molecule captured by template switching per two T cells.

The CDR3 runs to 17 residues. Germline V gene sequence: CDR1 MGHRA, CDR2 YSYEKL. Study conclusions and caveats: The study found more naive CD4+ cells and higher diversity in long-lived than aged donors.

Regarding this clonotype: What it binds is not known. An end of the junction does not agree with germline; a read error may underlie this.

Using a J-beta primer mix together with a sample-barcoded 5' primer, a second PCR was run for roughly 7 to 11 cycles. TCRdb fed the 5' RACE reads into MiXCR, producing one record per CDR3 protein. In the table there are hundreds of thousands of distinct CDR3 sequences, roughly 40% of which are singletons. Each donor had 8 to 10 milliliters of peripheral blood drawn. Total RNA, at least 6 micrograms per sample, was extracted from PBMCs. This TCR came from a man aged 18-30 years in good health. This chain connects TRBV4-1 to TRBJ1-4, with D maybe TRBD1 (5 bases). What was sequenced was blood. The CDR3 region is CTSSSPGGGATNEKLFF. CDR3 sequence (DNA): TGCACCAGCAGCTCCCCGGGTGGAGGGGCAACTAATGAAAAACTGTTTTTT.